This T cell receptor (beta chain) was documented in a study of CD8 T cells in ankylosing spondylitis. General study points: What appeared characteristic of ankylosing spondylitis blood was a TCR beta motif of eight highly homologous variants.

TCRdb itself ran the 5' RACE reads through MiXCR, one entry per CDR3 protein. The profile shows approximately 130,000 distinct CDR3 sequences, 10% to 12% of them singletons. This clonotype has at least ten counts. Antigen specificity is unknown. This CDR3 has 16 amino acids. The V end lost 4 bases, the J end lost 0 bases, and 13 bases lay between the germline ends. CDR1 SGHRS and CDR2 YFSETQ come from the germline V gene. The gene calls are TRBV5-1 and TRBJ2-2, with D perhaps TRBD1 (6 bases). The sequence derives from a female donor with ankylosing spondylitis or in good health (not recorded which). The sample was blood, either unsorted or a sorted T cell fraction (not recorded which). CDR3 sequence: CASSLTGTTNTGELFF. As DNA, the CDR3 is TGCGCCAGCAGCCTAACCGGGACAACGAACACCGGGGAGCTGTTTTTT.